The sequence of this TCR beta chain was determined in a study of cytotoxic CD8 clonotypes in ibrutinib-treated CLL. Study conclusions and caveats: Patients showed higher baseline clonality than age-matched healthy donors, and it tracked circulating CD8+ T-cell counts.

In the case of this clone: Its antigen is unidentified.

Repertoires were generated with immunoSEQ multiplex PCR, while TCRdb's copy carries only in-frame clones and drops some. This sample has about 270,000 clones, with around 77% found just once. Sequencing used PBMCs, obtained at disease progression, from a patient treated with ibrutinib. The origin of this receptor is a human donor with chronic lymphocytic leukemia.

CDR3 loop: CASSVASGATTDTQYF. For the CDR3, the DNA is TGTGCCAGCAGCGTCGCCTCGGGGGCCACCACAGATACGCAGTATTTT. The chain carries TRBV9 and TRBJ2-3, with D perhaps TRBD1 or TRBD2 (6 bases each). The germline V and J ends were trimmed by 2 bases and 2 bases, with 15 bases remaining between them. Germline CDR1 and CDR2: SGDLS and YYNGEE. The CDR3 contains 16 residues.